Shown below are 3 T cell receptor beta chains from a single sample sequenced in a study of type 1 regulatory T cells. TCRdb re-derived calls from the reads in MiXCR, one entry per CDR3 protein. The sample consists of around 88,000 distinct CDR3 sequences, 25% to 40% of them appearing once. Sequencing was performed on CD4+ T cells, either the whole sample or a sorted fraction (not recorded which). The receptors stem from a human donor in good health.

This clonotype was counted only a few times. The rearrangement uses TRBV5-1 and TRBJ2-1; 12 positions match TRBD2. The CDR3 covers 15 residues. CDR1 and CDR2 from the germline V gene are SGHRS and YFSETQ. With 3 bases clipped from V and 6 bases from J, the junction kept 4 bases outside the gene matches. As DNA, the CDR3 is TGCGCCAGCAGCTGGGGACTAGCGGGTCTCAATGAGCAGTTCTTC. Translated: CASSWGLAGLNEQFF.

This chain uses TRBV27 with TRBJ2-3, with 13 bases matching TRBD2. Trimming removed 6 bases from V and 2 bases from J; junction bases left unmatched: 14. Germline lookup yields CDR1 MNHEY and CDR2 SMNVEV (reference sequence). CDR3 length: 19 amino acids. This CDR3 reads CASSRTGTSGTRVTDTQYF. CDR3 DNA: TGTGCCAGCAGCCGGACCGGGACTAGCGGGACCAGAGTCACAGATACGCAGTATTTT.

This clonotype was seen only a few times. The V and J genes are TRBV19 and TRBJ2-3, with a weak D call TRBD1 (6 bases). V was trimmed by 6 bases and J by 2 bases, leaving 15 bases between them. From germline, CDR1 is LNHDA and CDR2 SQIVND (reference sequence). The CDR3 extends over 15 amino acids. In DNA form, the CDR3 reads TGTGCCAGTAGGGACAGAGGGGACCTCACAGATACGCAGTATTTT. Residues: CASRDRGDLTDTQYF.